Below, 13 T cell receptor beta chains from the same sample are listed, as sequenced in a study of T cells after yellow fever vaccination. One entry per CDR3 protein, called by TCRdb with MiXCR from the 5' RACE reads. The data show about 430,000 distinct CDR3 sequences, about 19% seen once. The sample here was PBMCs, taken before the yellow fever booster vaccination. All receptors come from a man between 18 and 29 years old who received the YFV17D yellow fever vaccine.

This clonotype was recorded a few times. CDR3: CASSPPPDSSGNTIYF. The CDR3, as DNA: TGTGCCAGTAGTCCCCCCCCGGACAGCTCTGGAAACACCATATATTTT. This chain links TRBV19 with TRBJ1-3; D is possibly TRBD1 (6 bases). The CDR3 is made up of 16 amino acids. The V gene's germline CDR1 is LNHDA and CDR2 SQIVND (reference sequence). Deletions cut 5 bases from V and 0 bases from J, with 14 bases between.

This clonotype was observed a few times. The genes are TRBV7-3 and TRBJ1-6; TRBD1 agrees at 9 bases. Germline loops: CDR1 SGHTA, CDR2 FQGTGA. V lost 4 bases, J lost 10 bases, and 8 bases stayed unmatched. The CDR3 extends over 15 amino acids. CDR3 amino acids: CASSSDRGRGSPLHF. The DNA of the CDR3 is TGTGCCAGCAGCTCGGACAGGGGAAGGGGATCACCCCTCCACTTT.

The sample holds a few counts of this clonotype. The chain uses TRBV7-2 and TRBJ2-3; 9 bases fit TRBD2. The CDR3 runs to 14 residues. The V and J ends lost 6 bases and 5 bases, in that order; junction bases with no gene match: 6. Germline V gene sequence: CDR1 SGHTA, CDR2 FQGNSA. As DNA, the CDR3 is TGTGCCAGCAGTCGCGGGGGGGCTATAGATACGCAGTATTTT. Encoded protein: CASSRGGAIDTQYF.

J is TRBJ2-2 and V is TRBV6-6, with 8 bases identical to TRBD2. Trimming cost V 2 bases and J 7 bases; bases outside gene matches: 12. Germline CDR1 reads MNHNY; CDR2 reads SVGAGI (reference sequence). CDR3 length: 17 residues. CDR3 in DNA: TGTGCCAGCAGTTACGAAGGGACTAGAAGTTTCGGCGGGGAGCTGTTTTTT. As protein: CASSYEGTRSFGGELFF.

The chain has TRBV20-1 and TRBJ2-7, with unresolved D. V lost 6 bases and J lost 4, with 13 bases in between. Germline CDR1 DFQATT, CDR2 SNEGSKA (reference sequence). The CDR3 has 12 residues. CDR3 DNA: TGCAGTGCCGTACCCCCTGGGTACGAGCAGTACTTC. Translating gives CSAVPPGYEQYF.

There are many counts of this clonotype. V and J are TRBV10-3 and TRBJ2-3; 9 bases agree with TRBD1. The junction had 3 bases not matched to a gene; V was cut back by 6 bases and J by 2 bases. The germline gives CDR1 ENHRY, CDR2 SYGVKD. The CDR3 length is 14 residues. The CDR3 sequence: CAISRTGDTDTQYF. The CDR3 nucleotides read TGTGCCATCAGCCGGACAGGGGACACAGATACGCAGTATTTT.

The chain has TRBV28 and TRBJ2-5; 12 bases line up with TRBD2. Germline V gene data show CDR1 as MDHEN and CDR2 as SYDVKM. V dropped 5 bases and J dropped 6; count of bases not matched to a gene: 7. This CDR3 region has 15 residues. The chain's CDR3 is CASSQATSGGQTQYF. The CDR3 coding sequence is TGTGCCAGCAGTCAGGCGACTAGCGGGGGACAGACCCAGTACTTC.

The sample holds a few counts of this clonotype. The genes are TRBV11-2 and TRBJ1-6; D call uncertain. Germline CDR1 SGHAT, CDR2 FQNNGV. This CDR3 is 13 amino acids long. With 8 bases removed from V and 3 bases from J, the gap between germline ends came to 8 bases. This chain's CDR3 is CASRPYYNSPLHF. The CDR3 DNA reads TGTGCCAGCCGCCCGTACTATAATTCACCCCTCCACTTT.

V is TRBV27 and J is TRBJ2-7, with TRBD1 matching over 10 bases. The CDR3 is made up of 16 amino acids. The germline gives CDR1 MNHEY, CDR2 SMNVEV (reference sequence). The trim removed 5 bases at V and 1 base at J, leaving 8 bases unmatched. The CDR3 DNA reads as TGTGCCAGCAGTATGACAGGGGGCGCGGAGTCCTACGAGCAGTACTTC. It translates to CASSMTGGAESYEQYF.

This clonotype has just a few counts. This chain links TRBV6-2 or TRBV6-3 with TRBJ2-4; the match to TRBD2 covers 7 bases. CDR1 is MNHEY, CDR2 SVGEGT, per germline. The CDR3 runs 17 residues. After removal of 5 bases from V and 1 base from J, the junction contained 11 bases not matched to a gene. Here the CDR3 DNA reads TGTGCCAGCAGTCGTACTAGCGATGGTACCGCCAAAAACATTCAGTACTTC. Translation gives CASSRTSDGTAKNIQYF.

The rearrangement joins TRBV6-5 to TRBJ2-6, with unresolved D. V was trimmed by 6 bases and J by 0 bases, leaving 6 bases between them. This CDR3 region has 14 residues. The germline gives CDR1 MNHEY, CDR2 SVGAGI. DNA for the CDR3: TGTGCCAGCAGGACGAGCTCTGGGGCCAACGTCCTGACTTTC. Residues: CASRTSSGANVLTF.

The V and J genes are TRBV4-3 and TRBJ2-6, with 7 bases fitting TRBD2. Germline loops: CDR1 LGHNA, CDR2 YSLEER. The CDR3 consists of 20 residues. The J segment lost 0 bases and the V segment lost 0 bases, leaving 11 bases of the junction unmatched. CDR3 bases: TGCGCCAGCAGCCAAGAGGCGGGGGTCCTCTTCAACTCTGGGGCCAACGTCCTGACTTTC. Translation: CASSQEAGVLFNSGANVLTF.

This clonotype was observed a handful of times. Because the CDR3 is missing its conserved closing phenylalanine or tryptophan, this is likely a read error. The DNA is left out, because the CDR3 cannot be placed on it with certainty; the CDR3 is given as TCRdb lists it. The genes are TRBV7-3 and TRBJ1-2; the table's TRBD1 call for D was not verified on the DNA. From germline, CDR1 is SGHTA and CDR2 FQGTGA. The CDR3 numbers 13 amino acids, ends counted. CDR3 residues: CASSALQYRGLRP.